This record covers a single T cell receptor beta chain. The data were taken from a study of cytomegalovirus exposure and HLA in healthy donors. V was pared by 0 bases and J by 4 bases, with 3 bases of the junction left unmatched. The CDR3 sequence is 15 residues long. Germline-derived CDR1 and CDR2 are MNHEY and SMNVEV (reference sequence). A multiplex PCR was run with 60 Vbeta primers and 13 Jbeta primers. Repertoires were generated with immunoSEQ multiplex PCR, while TCRdb's copy carries only in-frame clones and drops some. The data show around 200,000 clones, 65% to 80% seen once. Sequencing used PBMCs. The rearrangement joins TRBV27 to TRBJ1-5, with 7 bases that match TRBD1. The receptor was derived from a man aged 30-40 years in good health and CMV-seropositive. The DNA of the CDR3 is TGTGCCAGCAGTTTATCCCCACAGGGGAATCAGCCCCAGCATTTT. Residues: CASSLSPQGNQPQHF.